This is a list of T cell receptor beta chains from one sample in a study of shared clonotypes between healthy human individuals. Sequencing used immunoSEQ multiplex PCR; TCRdb keeps in-frame clones, though not all of them. The table records approximately 2.1 million clones, over 85% of them present only once. Sequencing was done on a sample of naive CD4+ T cells from PBMCs. These receptor sequences come from a man aged 18 to 29 in good health. Some clones in this sample may be carry-over from other donors' samples. Each CDR3 is given with its conserved first and last residue. A D gene is named only where the DNA matches it firmly. The listing skips clone size in some rows; elsewhere it reads once, few, many or a size class.

V gene,D gene,J gene,clone size,CDR3 protein,CDR3 DNA
TRBV7-7,.,TRBJ2-3,.,CASSLSAGVWDTQYF,TGTGCCAGCAGCTTATCGGCCGGGGTATGGGATACGCAGTATTTT
TRBV7-6,TRBD2,TRBJ2-5,.,CASRPTGTSGPGGGAQYF,TGTGCCAGCAGACCAACCGGGACTAGCGGGCCAGGGGGTGGGGCCCAGTACTTC
TRBV10-3,.,TRBJ2-2,.,CAISESENFALFF,TGTGCCATCAGTGAGTCTGAGAACTTTGCGCTGTTTTTT
TRBV27,.,TRBJ2-7,.,CASSLWAGLEQYF,TGTGCCAGCAGTTTATGGGCTGGGCTCGAGCAGTACTTC
TRBV5-1,.,TRBJ1-1,once,CASGKTVNTEAFF,TGCGCCAGCGGTAAGACGGTGAACACTGAAGCTTTCTTT
TRBV29-1,TRBD1,TRBJ1-2,.,CSVEDPNMRQGYGYTF,TGCAGCGTTGAAGATCCCAACATGCGACAGGGCTATGGCTACACCTTC
TRBV4-1,TRBD1,TRBJ2-7,.,CASSQDPTGGNYEQYF,TGCGCCAGCAGCCAAGATCCGACAGGGGGAAACTACGAGCAGTACTTC
TRBV30,.,TRBJ1-1,few,CAWSSTQGEAFF,TGTGCCTGGAGTTCGACACAGGGTGAAGCTTTCTTT
TRBV7-3,.,TRBJ2-1,.,CASSLSREPPYNEQFF,TGTGCCAGCAGCTTATCCCGGGAGCCACCCTACAATGAGCAGTTCTTC
TRBV15,.,TRBJ2-7,.,CATSREPSEQYF,TGTGCCACCAGCAGAGAGCCCAGCGAGCAGTACTTC
TRBV6-6,.,TRBJ2-2,.,CASRRTRQSTGELFF,TGTGCCAGCAGGCGCACGAGACAGAGCACCGGGGAGCTGTTTTTT
TRBV6-5,TRBD2,TRBJ2-1,.,CASSYSSGLAGNEQFF,TGTGCCAGCAGTTACTCGTCGGGACTAGCGGGCAATGAGCAGTTCTTC
TRBV9,.,TRBJ2-5,.,CASTRDSQETQYF,TGTGCCAGCACCCGAGACAGCCAAGAGACCCAGTACTTC
TRBV18,TRBD1,TRBJ1-2,once,CATTGQGAINYGYTF,TGTGCCACCACGGGACAGGGGGCGATTAACTATGGCTACACCTTC
TRBV2,.,TRBJ2-2,.,CASNNRASNTGELFF,TGTGCCAGCAATAACAGGGCCTCGAACACCGGGGAGCTGTTTTTT
TRBV5-8,.,TRBJ1-2,.,CASSLERQTNYGYTF,TGTGCCAGCAGCTTGGAGCGACAGACAAACTATGGCTACACCTTC
TRBV28,.,TRBJ1-2,.,CASSLVGALRLDGYTF,TGTGCCAGCAGTTTAGTCGGGGCGCTAAGGTTGGACGGCTACACCTTC
TRBV6-5,.,TRBJ2-1,.,CASSSRAGYNEQFF,TGTGCCAGCAGTTCCCGGGCCGGCTACAATGAGCAGTTCTTC
TRBV9,TRBD2,TRBJ2-2,.,CASSSLAGGPPGELFF,TGTGCCAGCAGCTCCCTAGCGGGAGGCCCCCCCGGGGAGCTGTTTTTT
TRBV5-1,.,TRBJ1-3,once,CASSVGGSGNTIYF,TGCGCCAGCAGCGTTGGAGGCTCTGGAAACACCATATATTTT
TRBV2,.,TRBJ2-3,.,CASRGFHTQYF,TGTGCCAGCAGGGGTTTCCATACGCAGTATTTT
TRBV5-1,.,TRBJ1-4,.,CASSLARGGALNEKLFF,TGCGCCAGCAGCTTGGCCAGGGGCGGGGCTTTGAATGAAAAACTGTTTTTT
TRBV11-2,.,TRBJ2-7,.,CASSRRGLSEQYF,TGTGCCAGCTCCCGTCGGGGCCTCTCCGAGCAGTACTTC
TRBV19,.,TRBJ2-7,.,CASSIGGVSSYEQYF,TGTGCCAGTAGTATAGGGGGGGTCTCGTCCTACGAGCAGTACTTC
TRBV5-1,.,TRBJ2-1,.,CASSSDSKAYNEQFF,TGCGCCAGCAGCTCCGACAGTAAGGCCTACAATGAGCAGTTCTTC
TRBV19,.,TRBJ1-1,.,CASSEALGTEAFF,TGTGCCAGTAGCGAAGCCCTGGGAACTGAAGCTTTCTTT
TRBV11-2,.,TRBJ1-3,.,CASSLGTASGNTIYF,TGTGCCAGCAGCTTAGGGACGGCCTCTGGAAACACCATATATTTT
TRBV7-6,.,TRBJ2-5,.,CASSLGLGLQETQYF,TGTGCCAGCAGCTTAGGGTTGGGATTACAAGAGACCCAGTACTTC
TRBV5-1,.,TRBJ2-7,.,CASSLQPGDPYEQYF,TGCGCCAGCAGCTTGCAACCAGGGGACCCCTACGAGCAGTACTTC